Shown below are 5 T cell receptor beta chains from a single sample sequenced in a study of shared clonotypes between healthy human individuals. Libraries were prepared by immunoSEQ multiplex PCR; TCRdb keeps only in-frame clonotypes and omits some of them. The sample lists around 2.1 million clones, about 92% seen once, with under 2% in the top ten. CD45RO-negative cells were positively selected for CCR7, leaving out terminally differentiated effector memory CD45RA+ cells. The sample was naive CD8+ T cells from PBMCs. All receptors come from a man younger than 35 in good health. Some clones in this sample may be carry-over from other donors' samples.

The chain joins TRBV7-9 to TRBJ2-1; 9 bases align to TRBD2. The CDR3 extends over 16 amino acids. Germline V gives CDR1 SEHNR, CDR2 FQNEAQ (reference sequence). V gave up 1 base and J gave up 7 bases; unmatched junction bases: 8. The CDR3 loop is CASSLGGRGNWNEQFF. CDR3 DNA: TGTGCCAGCAGCTTAGGCGGGAGGGGCAATTGGAATGAGCAGTTCTTC.

The count of this clone is one. This rearrangement joins TRBV27 to TRBJ2-7; 9 bases line up with TRBD1. J gave up 4 bases and V 5 bases, and 12 bases lay outside the gene matches. Germline CDR1 reads MNHEY; CDR2 reads SMNVEV (reference sequence). CDR3 length: 16 residues. CDR3 coding DNA: TGTGCCAGCAGTCCGGGGACCGGGACAGGGATGTACGAGCAGTACTTC. Residues: CASSPGTGTGMYEQYF.

The chain employs TRBV4-3 and TRBJ1-1; no reliable D call. V lost 0 bases to trimming and J lost 3 bases, with 8 bases between them. This CDR3 contains 14 residues. The germline V gene has CDR1 LGHNA and CDR2 YSLEER. The CDR3 is CASSQDVLHTEAFF. In nucleotides, the CDR3 is TGCGCCAGCAGCCAAGATGTCTTGCACACTGAAGCTTTCTTT.

With regard to this clone: The same CDR3 also results from other DNA sequences found in this sample. V is TRBV12-5 and J is TRBJ2-2; no clear D gene. With 1 base removed from V and 8 bases from J, the gap between germline ends came to 5 bases. Germline V gene sequence: CDR1 LGHNT, CDR2 FRNRAP. This CDR3 contains 12 residues. CDR3 nucleotides: TGTGCTAGTGGTTTGGGAGGAGGGGAGCTGTTTTTT. Translating it yields CASGLGGGELFF.

V usage is TRBV2 and J usage is TRBJ2-7, with TRBD2 identical over 10 bases. Germline lookup yields CDR1 SNHLY and CDR2 FYNNEI. The length of the CDR3 is 15 residues. The V gene end was trimmed by 6 bases and the J gene end by 2 bases; junction bases not matched to a gene: 7. The CDR3: CASSLVSGRAYEQYF. DNA of the CDR3: TGTGCCAGCAGCCTAGTCAGCGGGAGGGCCTACGAGCAGTACTTC.